This TCR beta chain was profiled in a study of T-cell reconstitution after alpha-beta-depleted transplantation in children. This CDR3 is built from 16 residues. Germline CDR1 reads DFQATT; CDR2 reads SNEGSKA (reference sequence). Trimming at V came to 6 bases and at J to 6 bases, leaving 12 bases not matched to a gene. Researchers prepared the TCRbeta library using unique molecular identifiers, the study reports. TCRdb re-called the PCR reads with MiXCR, one entry per CDR3 protein. The top ten clones hold less than 4.5% of a sample with almost 400,000 distinct CDR3 sequences, about a fifth of them seen once.

The source was PBMCs from the stem cell graft donor, collected from the stem cell graft. The sequence was obtained from a human donor who donated a stem cell graft to a child with acute myeloid leukemia. V is TRBV20-1 and J is TRBJ2-3; TRBD2 aligns across 13 bases. This CDR3 reads CSADPGLAGVSDTQYF. In nucleotides, the CDR3 is TGCAGTGCCGATCCCGGACTAGCGGGAGTTAGCGATACGCAGTATTTT.